What follows are 4 T cell receptor beta chains derived from one specimen sequenced in a study of T cells in Graves' hyperthyroidism and ophthalmopathy. RNA transcripts were the template for amplifying TCR beta CDR3 regions. HTBI primers were the set used in a first-round RT-PCR of the TCR CDR3. TCRdb used MiXCR to reprocess the multiplex PCR reads, holding one entry per CDR3 protein. In the table there are fewer than 650,000 distinct CDR3 sequences, 14% of which are singletons. The sample taken for sequencing was blood. These receptors were taken from a woman aged 18-30 years with Graves' ophthalmopathy.

The chain joins TRBV29-1 to TRBJ2-5, with D perhaps TRBD2 (7 bases). The CDR3 has 17 residues. Germline CDR1 reads SQVTM; CDR2 reads ANQGSEA. V was trimmed by 2 bases and J by 1 base, leaving 20 bases between them. For the CDR3, the DNA is TGCAGCGTTGAAATACCGCGAGGGGGGGGGCTCCAAGAGACCCAGTACTTC. Its translation is CSVEIPRGGGLQETQYF. The whole variable domain, remainder taken from reference TRBV29-1 and TRBJ2-5, is SAVISQKPSRDICQRGTSLTIQCQVDSQVTMMFWYRQQPGQSLTLIATANQGSEATYESGFVIDKFPISRPNLTFSTLTVSNMSPEDSSIYLCSVEIPRGGGLQETQYFGPGTRLLVL.

The sample holds a few counts of this clonotype. The V call is TRBV19, the J call TRBJ1-2, with unresolved D. V gave up 3 bases and J gave up 8 bases, with 10 bases separating them. The CDR3 has 12 residues. In germline, CDR1 is LNHDA, CDR2 SQIVND (reference sequence). The CDR3: CASSIGRVGYTF. In DNA, the CDR3 is TGTGCCAGTAGTATCGGCCGGGTCGGCTACACCTTC.

This clonotype has a handful of counts. The CDR3 bases are TGTGCCAGCAGTTACTCGCCTTATAGCAATCAGCCCCAGCATTTT. This translates into CASSYSPYSNQPQHF. The rearrangement links TRBV6-5 to TRBJ1-5; D unclear. The CDR3 has 15 residues. Trimming took off 0 bases at V and 0 bases at J, with 6 bases between the two ends. Germline V gene lookup returns CDR1 MNHEY and CDR2 SVGAGI.

This clonotype was detected once. V is TRBV6-2 or TRBV6-3 and J is TRBJ2-2, with D unclear. The CDR3 is 13 amino acids. In germline, CDR1 is MNHEY, CDR2 SVGEGT. The germline V and J ends were trimmed by 3 bases and 5 bases, with 7 bases remaining between them. The CDR3 DNA reads TGTGCCAGCAGTTATCTACTTACCGGGGAGCTGTTTTTT. It yields the protein CASSYLLTGELFF.